This T cell receptor beta chain was recovered during a study of blood T cell repertoires in COVID-19. Study-level background: T cells, B-cell-depleted T cells, or PBMCs supplied cDNA or gDNA.

Libraries were prepared by immunoSEQ multiplex PCR; TCRdb keeps only in-frame clonotypes and omits some of them. This sample has under 200,000 clones, with around four fifths found just once. Trimming removed 6 bases from V and 1 base from J, with 16 bases in between. The germline V gene encodes CDR1 MNHEY and CDR2 SMNVEV (reference sequence). The CDR3 has 16 amino acids. The receptor comes from a woman of 80 years or more with active or convalescent COVID-19. The rearrangement links TRBV27 to TRBJ2-4, with D possibly being TRBD2 (5 bases). Sequencing input: peripheral blood. DNA of the CDR3: TGTGCCAGCAGGGACCGGGATAGAGTGGCCAAAAACATTCAGTACTTC. It is translated as CASRDRDRVAKNIQYF.